The TCR beta chain described here comes from a study of OX40 agonist ivuxolimab in advanced cancers. On the study more broadly: Patients received the agonistic anti-OX40 (CD134) antibody ivuxolimab. Those enrolled were 70% to 85% male, with a mean age of 60 years and ages from roughly 23 to 80. Patients with prior anti-PD-1, anti-PD-L1 or anti-CTLA-4 therapy were eligible; about 40% had some.

In the case of this clone: Its target is unknown.

Findings and caveats of the study: Among some nonresponders, normalized T-cell clonal expansion was also low.

Sequencing used immunoSEQ multiplex PCR; TCRdb keeps in-frame clones, though not all of them. Among about 96,000 clones listed, 70% to 85% were seen once. The length of the CDR3 is 13 residues. Deletions cut 0 bases from V and 3 bases from J, with 6 bases between. Germline CDR1 SGHDT, CDR2 YYEEEE. The V call is TRBV5-6, the J call TRBJ1-1; D ambiguous. Sequenced here: CD4+ or CD8+ T cells sorted from blood, sampled in a trial of the OX40 agonist ivuxolimab. The sequence came from an adult with an advanced solid tumor such as melanoma, head and neck, liver or kidney cancer. CDR3 sequence reads: CASSLETHTEAFF. CDR3 bases: TGTGCCAGCAGCTTGGAGACACACACTGAAGCTTTCTTT.